This T cell receptor beta chain was profiled in a study of cytomegalovirus exposure and HLA in healthy donors (dated by TCRdb to between 2016 and 2019). Broadly, across the study: In an earlier analysis of several hundred of the donors, roughly 300 Gb of sequence data and approximately 100 million unique TCR beta sequences from 180 million or so T cells were reported. Roughly 300 gigabases of sequencing data and 91 million or so unique TCR sequences made up an early release that covered roughly 670 HLA-typed donors. Of the approximately 400 genotyped donors, approximately 80% fell in the genetic ancestry cluster associated with self-reported Caucasian donors. The study was designed to test whether signatures of past pathogen exposure could be identified by cataloging public T cell receptors. The study profiled the T cell repertoires of 550 to 700 subjects by immunosequencing and related them to cytomegalovirus serostatus. Besides the first cohort of 666 subjects, a separate validation cohort made up of roughly 130 different subjects was used. To predict cytomegalovirus infection status, the study brought together high-throughput TCR immunosequencing, statistical association of individual TCRs with disease status, and machine learning. A later analysis re-analyzed previously published TCR beta repertoires from roughly 630 donors and added high-resolution HLA genotyping to study TCR occurrence patterns. Rather than using new phenotypic data, the later analysis identified candidate immune exposures from TCR beta sequences and from how often those sequences occurred across donors. An earlier analysis of several hundred of the donors applied high-throughput TCR beta sequencing to assess whether each TCR beta V gene segment acted as functional or pseudogenic. Alongside the repertoire data, information on donor age, sex, ethnicity and CMV serostatus was compiled. Genome-wide SNP genotypes for about 55% of the 666 donors were used in a later genetic analysis, which treated that subset as a discovery cohort. Every discovery cohort repertoire had been produced on one sequencing platform. Class I and class II HLA loci were covered by the typing at four-digit resolution. The number of typed donors differed by locus: 629-630 for A, B, C, DRB1 and DQB1; 500 to 550 for DQA1; about 600 for DPA1; and some 430 for DPB1. Because of strong linkage in the cohort, roughly five DR-DQ haplotypes were treated as single units for association and clustering. Among some 400 genotyped donors of the cohort, an average of about 240,000 unique TCR beta nucleotide sequences were sequenced per donor, roughly 18% of them non-productive.

Taken from the germline V gene, the CDR1 and CDR2 loops are SGHNT and YENEEA. The CDR3, cysteine through phenylalanine, is 17 amino acids long. Only the CDR3 portion is preserved as DNA: 51 bases, with reading frame beginning at the first base. Germline trimming: 4 bases from V, 1 base from J; junction bases outside gene matches: 5. In total, approximately 690 healthy bone marrow donors made up the cohort. At the time of sampling, all cohort members were nominally healthy, though unrecorded immune exposures were likely present. The donor was CMV seronegative and belonged to the group of around 400 seronegative cohort members. Each donor provided a peripheral blood sample, and peripheral blood mononuclear cells were used for TCR beta sequencing. Genomic DNA was extracted from the blood cell samples with the Qiagen DNeasy Blood Extraction Kit. On this clone: The target of this receptor is not known. Base quality data are lacking; no much larger clone is found one base away.

Receptor libraries were prepared by the immunoSEQ multiplex PCR assay. A mixture of 60 forward primers for TCR Vbeta segments and 13 reverse primers for TCR Jbeta segments was used in the multiplex PCR. The CDR3 region of rearranged TCR beta genes was amplified from genomic DNA by a multiplex PCR assay. The amplified TCR beta libraries were sequenced on the Illumina HiSeq System as 87-base-pair reads. The original methods were these. A later analysis tallied around 82 million unique TCR beta chains across the 666 repertoires, and approximately 11 million of those chains were shared by two or more donors. Raw reads were error-corrected and collapsed into unique sequences with a nearest-neighbor algorithm that merged closely related sequences to remove PCR and sequencing errors. Alignment of CDR3 sequences to IMGT reference sequences was used to assign V, D and J gene segments. For a sequence to be retained, a match of at least six nucleotides was required to both a V gene segment and a J gene segment. Rearrangements were classified as productive when the CDR3 lacked stop codons and remained in frame with V and J, and all other rearrangements were classified as non-productive. Following IMGT convention, CDR3 was defined as the stretch from the second conserved V-encoded cysteine up to the conserved J-encoded phenylalanine. The earlier analysis of 587 of the donors excluded sequences that lacked an unambiguous match to a single V gene segment. In an earlier analysis of about 590 of the donors, a V segment was called functional when productive rearrangements were above 56.7%, and segregating when the standard deviation between donors exceeded 5%. A statistical classification framework was built for diagnosing cytomegalovirus status from the catalog of TCR beta chain sequences. In a later analysis, V and J genes were assigned by comparing TCR nucleotide sequences against IMGT/GENE-DB human TR gene sequences. In a later analysis, CDR3 sequences and most-parsimonious VDJ recombination scenarios were assigned using the TCRdist pipeline. In a later analysis, every TCR beta chain was defined by the combination of its CDR3 amino acid sequence and its V-gene family, and reads without a unique V-gene family were dropped. To address suspected cross-contamination and a sequencing artifact, a later analysis removed a few hundred highly shared, low-generation-probability nucleotide sequences. A later analysis calculated a clonal expansion index for each public chain from normalized within-repertoire ranks of inferred template counts. In a later analysis, generation probabilities were computed with a VDJ recombination model fitted to out-of-frame rearrangements, and the resulting probabilities were checked against IGoR. In a later analysis, hypergeometric tests were used to score TCR-TCR, TCR-HLA and TCR-CMV co-occurrence, with a repertoire-size bias correction applied to TCR pairs. To estimate false discovery rates, a later analysis permuted the HLA or CMV assignments 20 times. A later analysis grouped co-occurring TCRs with DBSCAN, adding TCRdist sequence similarity when clustering within HLA-allele-positive subsets. Repertoires with fewer than 30,000 or more than 120,000 public chains, plus five repertoires with anomalous nucleotide sharing, were excluded from co-occurrence clustering. The immuneACCESS repertoire file appears here via TCRdb, limited to in-frame rearrangements. These files lack a portion of the clones; in checked studies, under half of the deficit traces to unresolved V genes, and the cause of the others is not known. V, J and clone size are taken as reported in that table, and D and trimming were inferred from the DNA itself. The sample table lists around 150,000 clones, more than 70% of them with a count of one. Jointly, the top ten make up approximately 5% of the sample.

The research as a whole found: A cluster of highly shared sequence variants was judged likely to be a technical artifact of the sequencing pipeline. A further reported finding was that TCR beta sequences accurately predicted the HLA-A and HLA-B alleles for most subjects in the first cohort. Correlated functional status among segregating V segments might be attributable to linkage disequilibrium, but an unknown experimental factor could not be ruled out. In a later genetic analysis, a missense DCLRE1C variant was associated with V-gene and J-gene trimming of TCR beta chains, and the association was replicated in an independent cohort. Across donors, most TCR sequences were observed very rarely, whereas some public TCRs were present in many individuals. According to a later analysis, TCR association rates differed among HLA loci, with DRB1 alleles showing the most associated TCRs and HLA-C alleles showing the fewest. Compared with equally common non-associated chains, HLA-associated TCR beta chains in a later analysis were more clonally expanded and had lower generation probabilities. It was suggested by the authors that the approach could potentially be generalized to other disease states and immunological phenotypes. Specific HLA alleles were associated with over 15,000 TCR beta sequences at a false discovery rate of 0.05 in a later analysis. According to a later analysis, most CMV-associated TCR beta chains appeared to be HLA-restricted, and the HLA associations seemed to be driven largely by CMV exposure. Three of the identified cytomegalovirus-associated TCR beta chains were confirmed in vitro to be specific for cytomegalovirus antigens. Sequencing depth was assumed to be roughly uniform across donors in the presence/absence analyses, though that assumption may not hold. Strong co-occurrence of HLA alleles, especially DR and DQ, made assigning TCR associations to individual alleles difficult. Cytomegalovirus status was reported to be diagnosed by the classifier with high specificity and sensitivity in both the original and validation cohorts. Because HLA typing was missing for some donors at each locus, association tests included only the typed subset. In the study, 150 to 200 TCR beta chains were listed as associated with cytomegalovirus. In a later genetic analysis, fewer N-insertions in productive TCRs were reported among donors in an Asian-associated ancestry cluster than the roughly 700-donor mean. In a later analysis, several top co-occurrence clusters were reported to appear linked to parvovirus B19, influenza, CMV and Epstein-Barr virus. An earlier analysis of 450 to 750 of the donors showed that most TCR beta V segments appeared in productive rearrangements either about 87% or about 30% of the time, which broadly matched IMGT annotations. Over 15 rarely observed V segments, including chromosome 9 orphons, were excluded from the earlier analysis of approximately 500 of the donors because counts were too low. Because the 87-base-pair reads could not distinguish some IMGT-functional V segments, including TRBV6-2 and TRBV6-3, those segments were excluded. Only TCR beta chains were sequenced in this cohort, and the absence of alpha or paired-chain data limited detectable features. The only immune exposure information available for the cohort was CMV serostatus.

The sequence joins TRBV11-3 to TRBJ2-5; TRBD2 lines up with 14 middle nucleotides. Sequencing was carried out using PBMCs. The source is a woman aged 50 to 65 in good health and CMV-seronegative. CDR3 sequence: CASSSGGTSGGQETQYF. The DNA is as follows: TGTGCCAGCAGCTCAGGGGGGACTAGCGGGGGCCAAGAGACCCAGTACTTC.